This TCR beta chain was observed in a study of control samples from healthy donors and cancer patients. Assay used: immunoSEQ multiplex PCR; TCRdb lists only in-frame clones, some missing. The table lists tens of thousands of clones, around 80% of them singletons. This CDR3 spans 13 amino acids. J gave up 4 bases and V 4 bases, and 2 bases lay outside the gene matches. Germline V gene sequence: CDR1 ENHRY, CDR2 SYGVKD. The source of this sequence is a man between 60 and 75 years old with head and neck cancer. This chain uses TRBV10-3 with TRBJ1-1, with 8 bases fitting TRBD1. Sequenced input: PBMCs. CDR3 in amino acids: CAISGDRGTEAFF. The DNA of the CDR3 is TGTGCCATCAGTGGCGACAGGGGCACTGAAGCTTTCTTT.